The 21 T cell receptor beta chains below were found in one sample sequenced in a study of blood T cell repertoires in COVID-19. Here immunoSEQ multiplex PCR was the method, and the copy in TCRdb shows in-frame clones only, minus some. Of 9,500 to 15,000 clones in the sample, 80% to 95% are singletons; the top ten hold roughly 31%. Input material: peripheral blood. Receptor source: a woman aged 70 to 79 with active COVID-19.

The J gene is TRBJ2-3, the V gene TRBV5-1, with 13 bases identical to TRBD2. The CDR3 spans 16 residues. Germline V lookup: CDR1 SGHRS, CDR2 YFSETQ. The ends lost 4 bases at V and 3 bases at J; junction bases unmatched: 5. CDR3 amino acids: CASSLTSGRLTDTQYF. CDR3 sequence (DNA): TGCGCCAGCAGCCTGACTAGCGGGAGGTTGACAGATACGCAGTATTTT.

The chain recombines TRBV3-1 (or the pseudogene TRBV3-2) with TRBJ1-5; D remains ambiguous. CDR3 size: 14 residues. Germline loops: CDR1 LGHDT, CDR2 YNNKEL (reference sequence). V was shortened by 5 bases and J by 0 bases, with 8 bases between the two germline ends. The CDR3 spells CASSSRSSNQPQHF. As DNA, the CDR3 is TGTGCCAGCAGCTCTCGTAGTAGCAATCAGCCCCAGCATTTT.

V and J are TRBV6-5 and TRBJ2-2; D remains ambiguous. CDR3 length: 16 residues. Trimming removed 2 bases at V and 2 bases at J, with 12 bases between. The germline V gene has CDR1 MNHEY and CDR2 SVGAGI. CDR3 loop: CASSYGLLPNTGELFF. DNA of the CDR3: TGTGCCAGCAGTTACGGGCTCCTCCCCAACACCGGGGAGCTGTTTTTT.

The V call is TRBV28, the J call TRBJ1-6; no firm D call. Germline CDR1 reads MDHEN; CDR2 reads SYDVKM. There are 12 residues in the CDR3. The V gene lost 2 bases and the J gene lost 9 bases, with 5 bases spanning the gap. The CDR3 reads CASSLLASPLHF. In DNA, the CDR3 is TGTGCCAGCAGTTTACTAGCTTCACCCCTCCACTTT. The complete variable domain, with remaining parts taken from reference TRBV28 and TRBJ1-6, reads DVKVTQSSRYLVKRTGEKVFLECVQDMDHENMFWYRQDPGLGLRLIYFSYDVKMKEKGDIPEGYSVSREKKERFSLILESASTNQTSMYLCASSLLASPLHFGNGTRLTVT.

The rearrangement uses TRBV19 and TRBJ2-1; 9 bases are a match to TRBD2. J gave up 9 bases and V 1 base, and 4 bases lay outside the gene matches. Germline loops: CDR1 LNHDA, CDR2 SQIVND (reference sequence). This CDR3 is 14 amino acids long. CDR3 amino acids: CASSIVGGRVEQFF. In nucleotides, the CDR3 is TGTGCCAGTAGTATAGTGGGCGGGAGGGTTGAGCAGTTCTTC.

The CDR3 sequence is CASSRDRGNEAFF. The CDR3 coding sequence is TGTGCCAGCAGCAGGGACAGGGGGAATGAAGCTTTCTTT. The chain carries TRBV11-2 and TRBJ1-1; TRBD1 aligns across 11 bases. The V gene end was trimmed by 5 bases and the J gene end by 7 bases; junction bases not matched to a gene: 3. From germline, CDR1 is SGHAT and CDR2 FQNNGV. This CDR3 has 13 amino acids.

This clone was picked up a small number of times. The V and J genes are TRBV7-9 and TRBJ2-1; TRBD2 aligns across 13 bases. The CDR3 length is 15 residues. V lost 3 bases to trimming and J lost 10 bases; unmatched junction nucleotides: 6. Germline CDR1 is SEHNR and CDR2 is FQNEAQ (reference sequence). CDR3 loop: CASSFGLAGVLEQFF. CDR3 nucleotides: TGTGCCAGCAGCTTCGGACTAGCGGGAGTACTAGAGCAGTTCTTC.

Only one count was recorded for this clone. The J gene is TRBJ2-7, the V gene TRBV29-1; possible D gene TRBD2, 5 bases. From germline, CDR1 is SQVTM and CDR2 ANQGSEA. V lost 0 bases, J lost 0 bases, and 9 bases lay in between. The CDR3 contains 14 residues. CDR3 region: CSVEDVEGSYEQYF. For the CDR3, the DNA is TGCAGCGTTGAAGATGTTGAGGGCTCCTACGAGCAGTACTTC.

The count of this clone is one. The V gene is TRBV10-3, the J gene TRBJ2-1, with TRBD1 matching 8 bases. The CDR3 runs to 17 residues. The junction had 10 bases not matched to a gene; V was cut back by 2 bases and J by 4 bases. Germline assignment: CDR1 ENHRY and CDR2 SYGVKD. The CDR3 reads CAISEDSGGAGYNEQFF. The CDR3 DNA reads TGTGCCATCAGTGAGGACTCAGGGGGCGCGGGTTACAATGAGCAGTTCTTC.

DNA of the CDR3: TGTGCCAGCAGCTGGGCAGCAAGTGAGCAAGAGACCCAGTACTTC. Translation gives CASSWAASEQETQYF. The rearrangement uses TRBV11-3 and TRBJ2-5; D not resolved. Germline V CDR1 and CDR2: SGHNT, YENEEA. V was pared by 4 bases and J by 2 bases, with 14 bases between. This CDR3 is built from 15 residues.

J is TRBJ2-7 and V is TRBV7-9, with D unresolved. V was cut by 0 bases and J by 1 base, with 10 bases left in between. CDR1 and CDR2 from the germline V gene are SEHNR and FQNEAQ (reference sequence). The CDR3 sequence is 15 residues long. The CDR3 bases are TGTGCCAGCAGCTTAGCTGGCGGTCCTTCCTACGAGCAGTACTTC. The encoded protein is CASSLAGGPSYEQYF. Full variable domain (rest looked up from reference TRBV7-9 and TRBJ2-7): DTGVSQNPRHKITKRGQNVTFRCDPISEHNRLYWYRQTLGQGPEFLTYFQNEAQLEKSRLLSDRFSAERPKGSFSTLEIQRTEQGDSAMYLCASSLAGGPSYEQYFGPGTRLTVT.

The chain recombines TRBV5-1 with TRBJ2-1, with 7 bases matching TRBD2. The CDR3 spans 14 residues. CDR1 and CDR2 from the germline V gene are SGHRS and YFSETQ. The V and J ends lost 3 bases and 8 bases, in that order; junction bases with no gene match: 8. The CDR3 nucleotides are TGCGCCAGCAGCTCTGGGGAGGGCATCTATGAGCAGTTCTTC. Its protein product is CASSSGEGIYEQFF.

The V gene is TRBV14, the J gene TRBJ2-1; no clear D gene. V was clipped by 2 bases and J by 4 bases, with 12 bases between them. CDR1 and CDR2 (germline): SGHDN, FVKESK. There are 15 residues in the CDR3. CDR3 in DNA: TGTGCCAGCAGCCAATCAGTGGTTCTTTACAATGAGCAGTTCTTC. Its translation: CASSQSVVLYNEQFF.

The V call is TRBV11-2, the J call TRBJ1-4, with D possibly TRBD1 on 5 matching bases. Trimming took 8 bases from V and 4 from J, leaving 11 bases between them. This CDR3 contains 13 residues. Germline CDR1 and CDR2: SGHAT and FQNNGV. CDR3 in DNA: TGTGCCAGCGGGGGGGTTTTTAATGAAAAACTGTTTTTT. This sequence encodes CASGGVFNEKLFF.

The CDR3 DNA sequence: TGTGCCAGCAGCCTTCCGGGACAGGGGGCGAACACTGAAGCTTTCTTT. Translating gives CASSLPGQGANTEAFF. The chain couples TRBV7-2 to TRBJ1-1, with 12 bases that match TRBD1. Per germline, CDR1 SGHTA and CDR2 FQGNSA. V lost 5 bases, J lost 1 base, and 5 bases stayed unmatched. The CDR3 is 16 residues long. The whole variable domain, filled in from reference TRBV7-2 and TRBJ1-1, reads GAGVSQSPSNKVTEKGKDVELRCDPISGHTALYWYRQSLGQGLEFLIYFQGNSAPDKSGLPSDRFSAERTGGSVSTLTIQRTQQEDSAVYLCASSLPGQGANTEAFFGQGTRLTVV.

The rearrangement joins TRBV11-2 to TRBJ2-3; D perhaps matches TRBD2 (7 bases). The CDR3 runs to 16 residues. Trimming stripped 3 bases from V and 2 bases from J, with 15 bases between. Germline CDR1 is SGHAT and CDR2 is FQNNGV. CDR3 DNA sequence: TGTGCCAGCAGCTTTGTAGGGAGGGGGAACACAGATACGCAGTATTTT. It codes for CASSFVGRGNTDTQYF.

This chain links TRBV19 with TRBJ1-5, with D possibly matching TRBD1 (6 bases). The CDR3 loop spans 15 amino acids. Germline V gene data show CDR1 as LNHDA and CDR2 as SQIVND (reference sequence). Trimming took off 5 bases at V and 2 bases at J, with 13 bases between the two ends. The CDR3 loop is CASSYLAGGNQPQHF. For the CDR3, the DNA is TGTGCCAGTAGTTATCTGGCAGGGGGCAATCAGCCCCAGCATTTT.

A word on this clone: One end of the junction varies from germline; a read error may be responsible. This rearrangement joins TRBV27 to TRBJ2-7; TRBD2 is a possible D gene (6 bases). The germline V gene has CDR1 MNHEY and CDR2 SMNVEV (reference sequence). The CDR3 is 16 residues long. CDR3 coding DNA: TGTGCCAGCAGTCTATCCCTAGCGCTCAGCGGCTACGAGCAGTACTTC. Protein: CASSLSLALSGYEQYF.

This sequence joins TRBV19 and TRBJ2-1, with D uncertain. Germline V gives CDR1 LNHDA, CDR2 SQIVND (reference sequence). With 5 bases removed from V and 7 bases from J, the gap between germline ends came to 15 bases. The CDR3 is made up of 14 amino acids. CDR3 coding DNA: TGTGCCAGTAGTGGTCTCACGAGCCGGAATGAGCAGTTCTTC. Translation gives CASSGLTSRNEQFF.

This sequence joins TRBV4-3 and TRBJ2-1, with TRBD2 identical over 11 bases. The germline gives CDR1 LGHNA, CDR2 YSLEER. The length of the CDR3 is 16 residues. V trimming: 4 bases; J trimming: 7 bases; junction bases outside the gene matches: 9. The CDR3 sequence is CASSPGSGRAFNEQFF. CDR3 nucleotide sequence: TGCGCCAGCAGCCCGGGTAGCGGGAGGGCCTTTAATGAGCAGTTCTTC.

This chain connects TRBV3-1 (or the pseudogene TRBV3-2) to TRBJ1-5; maybe TRBD1 (5 bases). Between the trimmed V and J ends, which lost 2 bases and 5 bases, there was a span of 10 bases. This CDR3 contains 14 residues. CDR1 and CDR2 from the germline V gene are LGHDT and YNNKEL (reference sequence). The CDR3 region is CASSQQGGDQPQHF. For the CDR3, the DNA is TGTGCCAGCAGCCAACAGGGAGGGGATCAGCCCCAGCATTTT.